This is a list of T cell receptor beta chains from one sample in a study of OX40 agonist ivuxolimab in advanced cancers. Repertoires were generated with immunoSEQ multiplex PCR, while TCRdb's copy carries only in-frame clones and drops some. The sample yields around 72,000 clones, approximately 91% seen once. Sequenced here: CD4+ or CD8+ T cells sorted from blood, sampled in a trial of the OX40 agonist ivuxolimab. The receptors shown here come from an adult with an advanced solid tumor such as melanoma, head and neck, liver or kidney cancer. The conserved cysteine and the conserved F or W are not part of the CDR3 here.

v_call	j_call	cdr3_aa
TRBV28	TRBJ2-7	ASLSPGGVVEKQY
TRBV21-1	TRBJ2-1	ASSKAGRVSGSYNEQF
TRBV6-1	TRBJ1-1	ASSPLTGGETEAF
TRBV7-8	TRBJ1-5	ASSLAQGTHQPQH
TRBV6-5	TRBJ2-1	ASSYSAGNLYNEQF
TRBV4-2	TRBJ2-5	ASSQRSQETQY
TRBV10-3	TRBJ2-7	AGRRGLDSYEQY
TRBV5-1	TRBJ2-1	ASSLALDYSSEQF
TRBV6-1	TRBJ2-3	ASSEVRGQGGDTQY
TRBV7-6	TRBJ2-6	ASSLSAGGSSGANVLT
TRBV28	TRBJ2-3	ASSRDFGADTQY
TRBV5-3	TRBJ2-5	ASSQGNSQETQY
TRBV7-8	TRBJ2-7	ASSLVGAGPYEQY
TRBV5-8	TRBJ2-1	ASSGRTSGDYNEQF
TRBV29-1	TRBJ2-4	SVEGREGVQY
TRBV9	TRBJ2-1	ATYPGQIYNEQF
TRBV19	TRBJ1-1	ASSSTGSTEAF
TRBV7-8	TRBJ2-5	ASSFGTITLATGTQY
TRBV19	TRBJ1-4	ASREENEKLF
TRBV19	TRBJ1-3	ASSGAGRISGNTIY
TRBV6-5	TRBJ1-6	ASSYSRQSPLH
TRBV2	TRBJ1-4	ASSQQGGGFNEKLF
TRBV19	TRBJ1-2	ASRPRQGANYGYT
TRBV30	TRBJ1-2	AWRRPVDSNYGYT
TRBV11-3	TRBJ1-1	ASSFWAGDEAF
TRBV7-8	TRBJ1-4	ASSPPRGLNEKLF
TRBV19	TRBJ2-7	ASSITTSGAYEQY
TRBV11-3	TRBJ1-3	ASSVTGASSGNTIY
TRBV5-4	TRBJ2-2	ASSPPGTSGGARTGELF
TRBV6-6	TRBJ1-3	ASSLGPQPTGNTIY
TRBV4-1	TRBJ2-1	ASSQGRTGLDNEQF
TRBV10-3	TRBJ2-1	AISESAGGSTYNEQF
TRBV9	TRBJ2-2	ASSVVSTGELF
TRBV6-5	TRBJ1-4	ASKRQGSEKLF
TRBV10-1	TRBJ2-2	ASRSGTNTGELF
TRBV18	TRBJ2-2	ASSREWAGELF
TRBV28	TRBJ1-2	ASSLADRANGYT
TRBV19	TRBJ1-1	ASSITGGNTEAF
TRBV5-6	TRBJ2-7	ASSLVGSGEQY
TRBV5-1	TRBJ2-7	ASSLGGRTGYEQY
TRBV7-9	TRBJ1-1	ASSPTGHGTEAF
TRBV27	TRBJ1-1	ASSSITGAAVITEAF
TRBV27	TRBJ2-1	ASITWGSGEGWEQF
TRBV20-1	TRBJ2-1	SASDNEQF
TRBV30	TRBJ1-5	AWSDTPGDPQH
TRBV7-2	TRBJ1-1	ASKSQGSTEAF
TRBV19	TRBJ1-5	ASSPDPRQPQH